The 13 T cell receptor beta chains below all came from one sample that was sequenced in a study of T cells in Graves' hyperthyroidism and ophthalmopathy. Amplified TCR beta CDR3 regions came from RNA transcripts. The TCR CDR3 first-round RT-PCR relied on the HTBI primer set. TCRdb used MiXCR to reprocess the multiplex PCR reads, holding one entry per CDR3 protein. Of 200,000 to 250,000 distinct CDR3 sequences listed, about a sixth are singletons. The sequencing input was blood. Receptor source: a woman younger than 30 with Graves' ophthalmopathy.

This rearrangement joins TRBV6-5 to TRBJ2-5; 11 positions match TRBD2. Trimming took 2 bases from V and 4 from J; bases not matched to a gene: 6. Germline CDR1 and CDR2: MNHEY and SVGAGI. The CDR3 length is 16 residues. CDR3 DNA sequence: TGTGCCAGCAGTTACGAGGTAGCGGGGGGGGGAGAGACCCAGTACTTC. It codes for CASSYEVAGGGETQYF.

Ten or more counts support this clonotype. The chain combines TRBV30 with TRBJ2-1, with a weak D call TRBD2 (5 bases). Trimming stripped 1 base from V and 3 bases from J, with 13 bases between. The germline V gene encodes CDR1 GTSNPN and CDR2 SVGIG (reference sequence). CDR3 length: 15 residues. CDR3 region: CAWSGSYGIYNEQFF. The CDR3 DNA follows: TGTGCCTGGAGTGGGTCTTACGGGATCTACAATGAGCAGTTCTTC.

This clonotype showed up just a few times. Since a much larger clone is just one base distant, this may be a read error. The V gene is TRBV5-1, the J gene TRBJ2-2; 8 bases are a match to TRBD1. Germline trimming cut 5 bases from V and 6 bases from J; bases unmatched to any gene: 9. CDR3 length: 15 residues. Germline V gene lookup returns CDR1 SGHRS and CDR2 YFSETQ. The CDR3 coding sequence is TGCGCCAGCAGTCCGGGACAGGAGAGCGCCGGGGAGCTGTTTTTT. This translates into CASSPGQESAGELFF.

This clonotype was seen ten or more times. As DNA, the CDR3 is TGCGCCAGCAGCTTGGCAGGCCAGAACCAAGAGACCCAGTACTTC. Amino acids: CASSLAGQNQETQYF. V and J are TRBV5-1 and TRBJ2-5, with D uncertain. This CDR3 has 15 residues. V was shortened by 0 bases and J by 0 bases, with 9 bases between the two germline ends. Germline CDR1 and CDR2: SGHRS and YFSETQ.

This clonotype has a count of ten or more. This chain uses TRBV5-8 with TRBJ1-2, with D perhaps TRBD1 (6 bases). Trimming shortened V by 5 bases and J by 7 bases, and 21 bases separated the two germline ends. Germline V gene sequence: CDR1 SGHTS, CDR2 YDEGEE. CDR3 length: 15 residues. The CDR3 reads CASRSQGVESGGYTF. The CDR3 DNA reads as TGTGCCAGCAGATCACAGGGAGTCGAATCTGGTGGCTACACCTTC.

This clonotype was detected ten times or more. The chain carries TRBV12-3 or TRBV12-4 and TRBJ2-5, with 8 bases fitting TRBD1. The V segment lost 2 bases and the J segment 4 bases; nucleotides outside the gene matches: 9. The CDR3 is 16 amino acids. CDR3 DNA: TGTGCCAGCAGTTTATTTGGCAGGGGGCCGGGAGAGACCCAGTACTTC. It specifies CASSLFGRGPGETQYF.

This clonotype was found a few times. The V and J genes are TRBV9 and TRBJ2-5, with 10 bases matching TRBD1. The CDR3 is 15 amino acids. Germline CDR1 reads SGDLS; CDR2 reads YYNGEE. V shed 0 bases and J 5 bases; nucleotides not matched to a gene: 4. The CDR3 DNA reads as TGTGCCAGCAGCGTAGGGACAGGGGGGGGGGAGACCCAGTACTTC. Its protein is CASSVGTGGGETQYF.

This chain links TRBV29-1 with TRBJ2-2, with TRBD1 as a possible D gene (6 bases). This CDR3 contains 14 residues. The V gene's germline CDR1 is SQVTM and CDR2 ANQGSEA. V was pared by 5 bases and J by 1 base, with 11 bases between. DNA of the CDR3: TGCAGCGTTTCCGGGACACAGAACACCGGGGAGCTGTTTTTT. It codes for CSVSGTQNTGELFF.

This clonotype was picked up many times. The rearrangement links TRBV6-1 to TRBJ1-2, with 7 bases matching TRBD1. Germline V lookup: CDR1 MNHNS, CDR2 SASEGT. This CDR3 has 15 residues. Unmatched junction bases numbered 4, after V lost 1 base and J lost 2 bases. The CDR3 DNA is TGTGCCAGCAGTGAAGAAGGGGGCGAGAACTATGGCTACACCTTC. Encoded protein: CASSEEGGENYGYTF.

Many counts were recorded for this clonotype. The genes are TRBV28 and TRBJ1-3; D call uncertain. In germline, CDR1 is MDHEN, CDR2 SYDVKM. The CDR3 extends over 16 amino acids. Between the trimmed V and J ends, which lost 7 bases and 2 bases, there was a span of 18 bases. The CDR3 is CASNDIRMGTGNTIYF. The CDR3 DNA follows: TGTGCCAGCAACGATATTAGGATGGGAACTGGAAACACCATATATTTT.

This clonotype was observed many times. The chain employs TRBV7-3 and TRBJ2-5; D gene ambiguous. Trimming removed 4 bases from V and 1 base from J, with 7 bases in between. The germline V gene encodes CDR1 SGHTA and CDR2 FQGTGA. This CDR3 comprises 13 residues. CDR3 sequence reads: CASSSGLQETQYF. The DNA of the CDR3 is TGTGCCAGCAGCTCCGGGCTCCAAGAGACCCAGTACTTC. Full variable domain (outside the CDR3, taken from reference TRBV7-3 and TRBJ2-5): GAGVSQTPSNKVTEKGKYVELRCDPISGHTALYWYRQSLGQGPEFLIYFQGTGAADDSGLPNDRFFAVRPEGSVSTLKIQRTERGDSAVYLCASSSGLQETQYFGPGTRLLVL.

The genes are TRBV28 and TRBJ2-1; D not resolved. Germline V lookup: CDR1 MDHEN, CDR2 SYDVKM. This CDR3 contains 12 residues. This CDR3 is CPGSFSWGEQFF. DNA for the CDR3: TGTCCCGGCAGTTTTAGCTGGGGTGAGCAGTTCTTC.

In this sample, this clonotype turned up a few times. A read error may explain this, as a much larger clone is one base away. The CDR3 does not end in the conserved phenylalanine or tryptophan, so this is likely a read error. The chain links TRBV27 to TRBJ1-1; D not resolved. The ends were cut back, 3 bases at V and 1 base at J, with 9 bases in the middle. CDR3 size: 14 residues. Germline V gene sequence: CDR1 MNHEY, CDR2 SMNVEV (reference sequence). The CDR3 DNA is TGTGCCAGCAGTTTTTACAGTAAGAACACTGAAGCTTTCCTT. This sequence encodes CASSFYSKNTEAFL.